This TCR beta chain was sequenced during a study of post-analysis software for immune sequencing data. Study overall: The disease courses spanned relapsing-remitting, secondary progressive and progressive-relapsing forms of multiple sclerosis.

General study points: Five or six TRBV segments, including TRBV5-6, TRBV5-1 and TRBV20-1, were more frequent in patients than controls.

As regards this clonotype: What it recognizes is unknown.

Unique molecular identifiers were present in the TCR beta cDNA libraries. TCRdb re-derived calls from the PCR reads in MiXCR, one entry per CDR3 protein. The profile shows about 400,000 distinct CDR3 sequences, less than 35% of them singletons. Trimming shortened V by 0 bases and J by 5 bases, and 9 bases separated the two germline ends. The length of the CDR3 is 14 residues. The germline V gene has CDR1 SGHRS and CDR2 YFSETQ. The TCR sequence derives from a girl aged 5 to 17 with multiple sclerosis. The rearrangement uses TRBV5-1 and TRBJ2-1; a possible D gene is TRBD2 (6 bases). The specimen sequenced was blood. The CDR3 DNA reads TGCGCCAGCAGCTTGGCTCTAGCGAACAATGAGCAGTTCTTC. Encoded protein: CASSLALANNEQFF. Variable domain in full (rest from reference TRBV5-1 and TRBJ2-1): KAGVTQTPRYLIKTRGQQVTLSCSPISGHRSVSWYQQTPGQGLQFLFEYFSETQRNKGNFPGRFSGRQFSNSRSEMNVSTLELGDSALYLCASSLALANNEQFFGPGTRLTVL.